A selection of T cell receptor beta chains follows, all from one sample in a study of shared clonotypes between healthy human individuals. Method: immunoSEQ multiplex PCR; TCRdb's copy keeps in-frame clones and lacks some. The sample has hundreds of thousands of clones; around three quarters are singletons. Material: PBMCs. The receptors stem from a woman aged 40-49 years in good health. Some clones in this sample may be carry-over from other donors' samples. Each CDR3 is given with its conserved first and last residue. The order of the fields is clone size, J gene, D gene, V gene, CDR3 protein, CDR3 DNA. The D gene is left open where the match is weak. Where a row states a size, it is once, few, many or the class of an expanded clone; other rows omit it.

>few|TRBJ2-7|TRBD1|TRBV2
CASRDRRDRGYEQYF
TGTGCCAGCAGGGATCGTCGGGACAGGGGCTACGAGCAGTACTTC
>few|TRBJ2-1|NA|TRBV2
CASSSPRSYNEQFF
TGTGCCAGCAGTTCCCCTAGGTCCTACAATGAGCAGTTCTTC
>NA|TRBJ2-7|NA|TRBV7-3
CASSLNGGGFYEQYF
TGTGCCAGCAGCTTAAATGGTGGGGGATTCTACGAGCAGTACTTC
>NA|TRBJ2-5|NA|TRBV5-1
CASSLDAHLETQYF
TGCGCCAGCAGCTTGGATGCCCATCTGGAGACCCAGTACTTC
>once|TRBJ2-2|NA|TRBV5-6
CASTQANTGELFF
TGTGCCAGCACACAGGCGAACACCGGGGAGCTGTTTTTT
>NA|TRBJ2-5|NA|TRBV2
CASSAGGDDRETQYF
TGTGCCAGCAGTGCAGGGGGGGATGACAGAGAGACCCAGTACTTC
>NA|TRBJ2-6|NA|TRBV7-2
CASSLGQPGANVLTF
TGTGCCAGCAGCTTAGGGCAGCCTGGGGCCAACGTCCTGACTTTC
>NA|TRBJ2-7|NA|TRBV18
CASSPPVQGSYEQYF
TGTGCCAGCTCACCACCGGTACAGGGCTCCTACGAGCAGTACTTC
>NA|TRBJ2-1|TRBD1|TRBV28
CASSNGQGGYNEQFF
TGTGCCAGCAGTAACGGACAGGGAGGATACAATGAGCAGTTCTTC
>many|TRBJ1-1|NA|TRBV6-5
CAREGQSNTEAFF
TGTGCCAGGGAGGGGCAGTCGAACACTGAAGCTTTCTTT
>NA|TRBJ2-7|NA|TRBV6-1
CASSVPLGPSGEEQYF
TGTGCCAGCAGTGTACCGTTGGGACCCTCAGGTGAGGAGCAGTACTTC
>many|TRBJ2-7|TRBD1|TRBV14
CASSQLGQGAGIREQYF
TGTGCCAGCAGCCAACTTGGACAGGGGGCCGGGATCCGCGAGCAGTACTTC
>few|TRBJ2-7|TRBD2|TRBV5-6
CASSLGLAARAEQYF
TGTGCCAGCAGCTTGGGGCTAGCGGCCCGCGCCGAGCAGTACTTC
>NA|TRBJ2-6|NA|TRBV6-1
CATLDLSGANVLTF
TGTGCCACCCTGGACCTCTCTGGGGCCAACGTCCTGACTTTC
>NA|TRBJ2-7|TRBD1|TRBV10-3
CAISESGQVDEQYF
TGTGCCATCAGTGAGTCGGGACAGGTCGACGAGCAGTACTTC
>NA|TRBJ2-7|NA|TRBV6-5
CASSGDGHEQYF
TGTGCCAGCAGTGGGGACGGCCACGAGCAGTACTTC
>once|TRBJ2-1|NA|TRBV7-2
CASSPKGLTANNEQFF
TGTGCCAGCAGCCCTAAAGGACTAACCGCAAACAATGAGCAGTTCTTC
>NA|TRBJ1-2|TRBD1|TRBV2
CASSGLTGANGYTF
TGTGCCAGCAGTGGGCTGACAGGGGCCAATGGCTACACCTTC
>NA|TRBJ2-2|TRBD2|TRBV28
CASGASGDTGELFF
TGTGCCAGCGGGGCTAGCGGGGACACCGGGGAGCTGTTTTTT
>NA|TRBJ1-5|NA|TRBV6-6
CASSYGAQGPQHF
TGTGCCAGCAGTTACGGCGCGCAGGGGCCCCAGCATTTT
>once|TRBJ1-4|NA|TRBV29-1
CSVGTNEKLFF
TGCAGCGTTGGAACTAATGAAAAACTGTTTTTT
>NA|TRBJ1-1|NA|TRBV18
CASSGRRANTEAFF
TGTGCCAGCTCAGGGAGGAGGGCAAACACTGAAGCTTTCTTT
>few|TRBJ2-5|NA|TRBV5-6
CASSLGLGFREETQYF
TGTGCCAGCAGCTTGGGATTGGGGTTTCGGGAAGAGACCCAGTACTTC
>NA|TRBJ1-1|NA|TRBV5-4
CASSTHRNTEAFF
TGTGCCAGCAGCACCCACCGGAACACTGAAGCTTTCTTT
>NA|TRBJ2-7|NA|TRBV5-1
CASSLDGQSYEQYF
TGCGCCAGCAGCTTGGATGGACAGAGCTACGAGCAGTACTTC
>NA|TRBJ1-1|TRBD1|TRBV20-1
CSARDRIEAFF
TGCAGTGCACGGGACAGGATTGAAGCTTTCTTT
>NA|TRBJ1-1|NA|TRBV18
CASSPRQGEAFF
TGTGCCAGCTCACCGCGGCAGGGTGAGGCTTTCTTT
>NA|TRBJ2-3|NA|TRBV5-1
CASSLGVGDTQYF
TGCGCCAGCAGCTTGGGCGTGGGAGATACGCAGTATTTT
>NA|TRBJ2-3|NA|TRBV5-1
CASSLWSSADTQYF
TGCGCCAGCAGCCTCTGGAGTAGCGCAGATACGCAGTATTTT
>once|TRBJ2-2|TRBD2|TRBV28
CASRRTSGNTGELFF
TGTGCCAGCAGAAGGACTAGCGGGAACACCGGGGAGCTGTTTTTT
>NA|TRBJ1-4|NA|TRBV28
CASSLHSATNEKLFF
TGTGCCAGCAGTTTGCACAGCGCAACTAATGAAAAACTGTTTTTT
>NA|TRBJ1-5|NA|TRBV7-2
CASSLAAGNHQPQHF
TGTGCCAGCAGCTTAGCGGCAGGGAACCATCAGCCCCAGCATTTT
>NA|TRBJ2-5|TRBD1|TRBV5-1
CASSSTGQGAQKTQYF
TGCGCCAGCAGCAGTACGGGCCAGGGGGCGCAGAAGACCCAGTACTTC
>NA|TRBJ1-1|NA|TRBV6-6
CASSYPQGVTEAFF
TGTGCCAGCAGTTACCCACAGGGTGTCACTGAAGCTTTCTTT
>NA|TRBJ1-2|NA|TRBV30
CAWSEGYGYTF
TGTGCCTGGAGTGAAGGTTATGGCTACACCTTC
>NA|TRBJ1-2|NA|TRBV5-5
CASSFLQEEYGYTF
TGTGCCAGCAGCTTTTTACAGGAGGAATATGGCTACACCTTC
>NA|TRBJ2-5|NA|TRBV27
CASSFAGTNQETQYF
TGTGCCAGCAGTTTCGCGGGAACAAACCAAGAGACCCAGTACTTC
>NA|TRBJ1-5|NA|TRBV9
CASKREQPQHF
TGTGCCAGCAAACGAGAGCAGCCCCAGCATTTT
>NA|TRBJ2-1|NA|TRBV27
CASRRSGEQFF
TGTGCCAGCAGGAGAAGTGGCGAGCAGTTCTTC
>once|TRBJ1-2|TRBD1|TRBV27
CASSLSPGGAYGYTF
TGTGCCAGCAGTTTATCCCCAGGGGGAGCATATGGCTACACCTTC
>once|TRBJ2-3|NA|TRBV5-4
CASSLSLRDTQYF
TGTGCCAGCAGCTTGTCGCTGAGGGATACGCAGTATTTT
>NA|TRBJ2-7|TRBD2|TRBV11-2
CASSLEGGDYEQYF
TGTGCCAGCAGCTTAGAGGGGGGGGACTACGAGCAGTACTTC
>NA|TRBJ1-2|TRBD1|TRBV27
CASSYTGVFSDYGYTF
TGTGCCAGCAGTTACACAGGGGTTTTCTCCGACTATGGCTACACCTTC
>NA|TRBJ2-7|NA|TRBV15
CATSRAWGGGSYEQYF
TGTGCCACCAGCAGAGCTTGGGGAGGGGGATCTTACGAGCAGTACTTC
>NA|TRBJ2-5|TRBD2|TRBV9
CASSVGTSGETQYF
TGTGCCAGCAGCGTAGGGACTAGCGGCGAGACCCAGTACTTC
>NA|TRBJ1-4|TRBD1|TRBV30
CASNQGVTNEKLFF
TGTGCCTCTAACCAGGGGGTAACTAATGAAAAACTGTTTTTT
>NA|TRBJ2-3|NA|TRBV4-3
CASSLRGGRTDTQYF
TGCGCCAGCAGCCTTAGGGGCGGCCGCACAGATACGCAGTATTTT
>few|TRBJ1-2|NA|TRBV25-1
CASSGGARGYTF
TGTGCCAGCAGTGGGGGCGCGCGGGGCTACACCTTC